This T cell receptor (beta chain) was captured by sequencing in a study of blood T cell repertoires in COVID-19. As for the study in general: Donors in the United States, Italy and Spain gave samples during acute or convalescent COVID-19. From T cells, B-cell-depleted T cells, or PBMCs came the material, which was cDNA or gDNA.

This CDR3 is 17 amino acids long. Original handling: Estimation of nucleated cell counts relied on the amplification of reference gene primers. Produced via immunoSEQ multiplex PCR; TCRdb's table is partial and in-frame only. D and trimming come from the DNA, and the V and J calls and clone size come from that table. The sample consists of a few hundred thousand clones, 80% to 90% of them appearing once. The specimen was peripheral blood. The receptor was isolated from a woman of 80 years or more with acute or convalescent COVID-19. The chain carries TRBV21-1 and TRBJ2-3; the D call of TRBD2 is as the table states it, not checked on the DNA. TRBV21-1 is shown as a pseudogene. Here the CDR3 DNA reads TGTGCCAGCAGCAAAACGTTGACTAGCGGCCGGACAGATACGCAGTATTTT. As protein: CASSKTLTSGRTDTQYF.